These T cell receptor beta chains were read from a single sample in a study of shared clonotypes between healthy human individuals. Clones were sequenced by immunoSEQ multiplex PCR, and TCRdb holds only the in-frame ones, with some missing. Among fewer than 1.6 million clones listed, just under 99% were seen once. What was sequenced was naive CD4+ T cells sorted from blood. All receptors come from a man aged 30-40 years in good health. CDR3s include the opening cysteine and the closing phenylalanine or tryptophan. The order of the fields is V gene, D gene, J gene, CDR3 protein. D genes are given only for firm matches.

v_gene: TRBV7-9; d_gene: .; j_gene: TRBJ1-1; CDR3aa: CASSLGGANTEAFF
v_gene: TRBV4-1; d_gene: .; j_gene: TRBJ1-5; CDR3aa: CASSQVAGLLNQPQHF
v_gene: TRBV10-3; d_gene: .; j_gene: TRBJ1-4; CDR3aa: CAISSGTTNEKLFF
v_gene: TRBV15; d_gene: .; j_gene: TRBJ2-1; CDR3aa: CATDGNNEQFF
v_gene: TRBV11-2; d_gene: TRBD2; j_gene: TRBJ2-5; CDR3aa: CASSSQGLAGSETQYF
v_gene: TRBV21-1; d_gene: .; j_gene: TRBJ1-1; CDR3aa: CASNPPDSPTEAFF
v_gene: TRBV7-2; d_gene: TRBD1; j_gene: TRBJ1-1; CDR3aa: CASSLWTGKAFF
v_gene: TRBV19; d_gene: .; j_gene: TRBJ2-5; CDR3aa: CASSMGLTQETQYF
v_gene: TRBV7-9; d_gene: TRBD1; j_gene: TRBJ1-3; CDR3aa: CASSFGQGAGNTIYF
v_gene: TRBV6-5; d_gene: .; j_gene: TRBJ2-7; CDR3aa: CASTAGTYEQYF
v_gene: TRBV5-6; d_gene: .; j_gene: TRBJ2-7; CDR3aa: CASSLGRGLRSYEQYF
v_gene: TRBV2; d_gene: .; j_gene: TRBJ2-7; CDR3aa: CASSLTPSFSYEQYF
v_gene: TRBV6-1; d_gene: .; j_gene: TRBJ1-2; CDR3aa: CASSEQTVYGYTF
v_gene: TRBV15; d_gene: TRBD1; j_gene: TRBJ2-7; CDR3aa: CATSNRQGEQYF
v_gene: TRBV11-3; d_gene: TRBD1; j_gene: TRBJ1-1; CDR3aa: CASSPDRVENTEAFF
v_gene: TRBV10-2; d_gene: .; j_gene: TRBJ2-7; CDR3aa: CASSSGTYEQYF
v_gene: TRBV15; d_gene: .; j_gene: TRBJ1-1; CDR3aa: CATSRDRNTEAFF
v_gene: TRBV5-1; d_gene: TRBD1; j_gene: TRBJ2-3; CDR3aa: CASKNRGGTDTQYF
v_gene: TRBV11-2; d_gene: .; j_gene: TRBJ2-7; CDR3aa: CASSSNGVYYEQYF
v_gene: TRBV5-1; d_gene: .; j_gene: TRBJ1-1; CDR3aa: CASSARTMNTEAFF